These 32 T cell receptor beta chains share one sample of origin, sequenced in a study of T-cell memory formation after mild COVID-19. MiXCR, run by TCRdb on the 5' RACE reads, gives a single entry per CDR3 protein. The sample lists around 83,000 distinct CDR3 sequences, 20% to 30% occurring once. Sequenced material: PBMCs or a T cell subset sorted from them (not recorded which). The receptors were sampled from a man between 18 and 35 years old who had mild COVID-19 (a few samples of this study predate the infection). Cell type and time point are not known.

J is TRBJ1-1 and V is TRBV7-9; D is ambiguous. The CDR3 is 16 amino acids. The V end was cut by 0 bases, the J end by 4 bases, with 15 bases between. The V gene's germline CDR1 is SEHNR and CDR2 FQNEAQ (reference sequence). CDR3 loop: CASSLASGGLGTEAFF. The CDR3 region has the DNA TGTGCCAGCAGCTTAGCGAGCGGCGGCTTAGGCACTGAAGCTTTCTTT.

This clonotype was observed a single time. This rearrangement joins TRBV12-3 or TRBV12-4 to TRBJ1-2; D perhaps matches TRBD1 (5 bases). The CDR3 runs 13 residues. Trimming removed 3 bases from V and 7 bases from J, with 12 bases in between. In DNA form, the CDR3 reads TGTGCCAGCAGTTTTCCCCCGGGGGGTGGCTACACCTTC. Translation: CASSFPPGGGYTF.

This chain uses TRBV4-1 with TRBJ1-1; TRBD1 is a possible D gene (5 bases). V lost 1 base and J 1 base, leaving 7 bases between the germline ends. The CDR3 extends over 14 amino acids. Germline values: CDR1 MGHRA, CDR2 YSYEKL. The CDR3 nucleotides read TGCGCCAGCAGCCAAGTCGGGGGGAACACTGAAGCTTTCTTT. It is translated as CASSQVGGNTEAFF.

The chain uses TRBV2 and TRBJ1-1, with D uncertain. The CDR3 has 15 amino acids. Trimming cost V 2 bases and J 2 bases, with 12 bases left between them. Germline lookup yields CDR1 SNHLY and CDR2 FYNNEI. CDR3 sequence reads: CASSEQRTVNTEAFF. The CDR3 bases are TGTGCCAGCAGTGAACAAAGGACCGTAAACACTGAAGCTTTCTTT.

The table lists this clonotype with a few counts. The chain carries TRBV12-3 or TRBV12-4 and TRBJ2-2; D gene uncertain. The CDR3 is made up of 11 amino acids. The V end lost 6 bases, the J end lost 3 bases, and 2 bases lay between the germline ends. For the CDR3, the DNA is TGTGCCAGCAGACACACCGGGGAGCTGTTTTTT. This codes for CASRHTGELFF.

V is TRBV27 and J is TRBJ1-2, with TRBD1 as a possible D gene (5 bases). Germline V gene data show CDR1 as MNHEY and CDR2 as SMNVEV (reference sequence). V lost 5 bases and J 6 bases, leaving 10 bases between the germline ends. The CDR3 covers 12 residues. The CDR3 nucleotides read TGTGCCAGCAGTCCTGGGGGGGATGGCTACACCTTC. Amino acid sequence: CASSPGGDGYTF.

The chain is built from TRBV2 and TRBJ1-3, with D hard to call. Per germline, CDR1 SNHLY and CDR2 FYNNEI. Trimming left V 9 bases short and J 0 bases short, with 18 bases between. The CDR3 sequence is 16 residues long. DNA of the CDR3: TGTGCCAGTGAAGGCGAGGATTTCAACTCTGGAAACACCATATATTTT. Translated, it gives CASEGEDFNSGNTIYF. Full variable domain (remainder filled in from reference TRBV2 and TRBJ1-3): EPEVTQTPSHQVTQMGQEVILRCVPISNHLYFYWYRQILGQKVEFLVSFYNNEISEKSEIFDDQFSVERPDGSNFTLKIRSTKLEDSAMYFCASEGEDFNSGNTIYFGEGSWLTVV.

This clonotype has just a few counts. CDR3 sequence reads: CASSQETGTDTQYF. CDR3 DNA sequence: TGTGCCAGCAGCCAAGAGACAGGGACAGATACGCAGTATTTT. The V gene is TRBV3-1, the J gene TRBJ2-3; TRBD1 matches at 7 bases. The germline V gene has CDR1 LGHDT and CDR2 YNNKEL (reference sequence). The CDR3 totals 14 residues. The V gene end was trimmed by 0 bases and the J gene end by 3 bases; junction bases not matched to a gene: 0.

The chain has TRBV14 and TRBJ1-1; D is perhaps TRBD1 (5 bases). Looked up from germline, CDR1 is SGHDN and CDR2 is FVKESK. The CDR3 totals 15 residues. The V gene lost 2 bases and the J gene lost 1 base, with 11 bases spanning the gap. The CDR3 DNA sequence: TGTGCCAGCAGCCAATACGGTAGGGGGAACACTGAAGCTTTCTTT. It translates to CASSQYGRGNTEAFF.

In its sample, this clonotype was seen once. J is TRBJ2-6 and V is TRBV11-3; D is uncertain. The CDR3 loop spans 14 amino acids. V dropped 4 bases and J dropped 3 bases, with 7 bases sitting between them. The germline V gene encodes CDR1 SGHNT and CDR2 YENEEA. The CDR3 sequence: CASSSGDGANVLTF. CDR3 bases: TGTGCCAGCAGCTCCGGTGATGGGGCCAACGTCCTGACTTTC.

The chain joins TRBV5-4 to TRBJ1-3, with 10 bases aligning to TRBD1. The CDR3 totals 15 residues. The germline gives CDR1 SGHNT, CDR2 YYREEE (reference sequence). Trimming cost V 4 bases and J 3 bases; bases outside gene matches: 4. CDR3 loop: CASSADRGLGNTIYF. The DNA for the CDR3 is TGTGCCAGCAGCGCAGACAGGGGGCTTGGAAACACCATATATTTT.

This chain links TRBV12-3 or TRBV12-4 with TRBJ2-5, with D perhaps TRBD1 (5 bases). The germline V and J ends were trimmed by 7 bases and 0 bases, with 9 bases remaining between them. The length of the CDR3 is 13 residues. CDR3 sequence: CASTQGNQETQYF. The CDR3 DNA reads TGTGCCAGCACCCAGGGTAACCAAGAGACCCAGTACTTC.

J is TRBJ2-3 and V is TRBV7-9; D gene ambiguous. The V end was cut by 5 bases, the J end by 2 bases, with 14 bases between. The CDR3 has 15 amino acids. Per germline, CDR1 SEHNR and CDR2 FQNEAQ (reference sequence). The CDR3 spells CASSLLINPTDTQYF. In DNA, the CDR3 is TGTGCCAGCAGCCTATTAATAAACCCCACAGATACGCAGTATTTT.

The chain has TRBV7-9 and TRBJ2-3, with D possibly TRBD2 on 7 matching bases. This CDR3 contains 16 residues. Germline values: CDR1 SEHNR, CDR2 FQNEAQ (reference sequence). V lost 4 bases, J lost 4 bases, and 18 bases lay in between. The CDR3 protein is CASSSPGRGHADTQYF. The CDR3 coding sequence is TGTGCCAGCAGCTCCCCGGGGCGGGGGCACGCAGATACGCAGTATTTT.

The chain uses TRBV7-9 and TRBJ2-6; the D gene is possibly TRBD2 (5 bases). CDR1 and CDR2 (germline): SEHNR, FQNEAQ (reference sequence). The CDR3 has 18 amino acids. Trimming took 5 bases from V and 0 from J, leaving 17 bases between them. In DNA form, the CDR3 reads TGTGCCAGCAGCCCCAGTCGGACTGGAGACTCTGGGGCCAACGTCCTGACTTTC. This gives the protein CASSPSRTGDSGANVLTF.

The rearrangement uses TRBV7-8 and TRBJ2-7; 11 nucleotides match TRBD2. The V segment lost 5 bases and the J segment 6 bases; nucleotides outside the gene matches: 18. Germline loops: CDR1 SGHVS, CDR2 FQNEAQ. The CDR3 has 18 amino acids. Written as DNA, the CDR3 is TGTGCCAGCAGCGGTAGGGTCCTAGCGGGGGGCCCAGACGGCGAGCAGTACTTC. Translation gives CASSGRVLAGGPDGEQYF. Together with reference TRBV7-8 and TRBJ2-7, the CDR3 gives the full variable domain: GAGVSQSPRYKVAKRGQDVALRCDPISGHVSLFWYQQALGQGPEFLTYFQNEAQLDKSGLPSDRFFAERPEGSVSTLKIQRTQQEDSAVYLCASSGRVLAGGPDGEQYFGPGTRLTVT.

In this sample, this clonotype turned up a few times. The CDR3 protein is CASSYGTGEQYF. The CDR3, as DNA: TGTGCCAGCAGCTATGGGACAGGCGAGCAGTACTTC. The rearrangement uses TRBV7-9 and TRBJ2-7, with 8 positions matching TRBD1. With 4 bases clipped from V and 6 bases from J, the junction kept 2 bases outside the gene matches. Germline assignment: CDR1 SEHNR and CDR2 FQNEAQ (reference sequence). The CDR3 runs to 12 residues.

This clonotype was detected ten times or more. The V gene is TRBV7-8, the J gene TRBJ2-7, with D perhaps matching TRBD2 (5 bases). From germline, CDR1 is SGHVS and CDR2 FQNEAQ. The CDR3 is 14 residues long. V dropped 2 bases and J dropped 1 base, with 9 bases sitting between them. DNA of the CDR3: TGTGCCAGCAGCTTAATGACGGGGTCCTACGAGCAGTACGTC. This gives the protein CASSLMTGSYEQYV.

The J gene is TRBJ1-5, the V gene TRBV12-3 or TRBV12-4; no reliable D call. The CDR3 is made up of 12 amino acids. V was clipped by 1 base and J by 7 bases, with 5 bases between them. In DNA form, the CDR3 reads TGTGCCAGCAGTTTAGGGCCGCAGCCCCAGCATTTT. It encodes CASSLGPQPQHF.

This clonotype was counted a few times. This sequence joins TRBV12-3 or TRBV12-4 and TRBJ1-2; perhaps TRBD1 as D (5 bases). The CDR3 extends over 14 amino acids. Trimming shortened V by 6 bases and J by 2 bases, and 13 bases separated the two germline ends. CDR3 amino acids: CASRPSRDNYGYTF. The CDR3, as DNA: TGTGCCAGCAGGCCCAGTCGGGACAACTATGGCTACACCTTC.

The CDR3 protein is CASSGWGGKTEAFF. CDR3 sequence (DNA): TGTGCCAGCAGCGGTTGGGGGGGGAAGACTGAAGCTTTCTTT. The rearrangement joins TRBV9 to TRBJ1-1, with D possibly being TRBD1 (5 bases). The CDR3 contains 14 residues. Germline V gene data show CDR1 as SGDLS and CDR2 as YYNGEE. V was clipped by 3 bases and J by 5 bases, with 14 bases between them.

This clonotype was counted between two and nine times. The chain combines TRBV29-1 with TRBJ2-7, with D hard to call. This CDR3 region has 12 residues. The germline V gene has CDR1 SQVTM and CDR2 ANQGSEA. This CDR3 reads CTTFRTPYEQYF. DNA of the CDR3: TGCACCACCTTCAGGACGCCCTACGAGCAGTACTTC.

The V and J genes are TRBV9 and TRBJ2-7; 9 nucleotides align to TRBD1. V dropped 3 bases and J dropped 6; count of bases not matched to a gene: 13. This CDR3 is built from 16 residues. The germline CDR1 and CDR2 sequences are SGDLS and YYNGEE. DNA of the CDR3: TGTGCCAGCAGCGCCAACCAACCCTTGGACAGGGGCGAGCAGTACTTC. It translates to CASSANQPLDRGEQYF. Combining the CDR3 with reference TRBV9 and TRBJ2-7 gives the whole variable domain DSGVTQTPKHLITATGQRVTLRCSPRSGDLSVYWYQQSLDQGLQFLIQYYNGEERAKGNILERFSAQQFPDLHSELNLSSLELGDSALYFCASSANQPLDRGEQYFGPGTRLTVT.

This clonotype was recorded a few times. The CDR3 nucleotides are TGCAGCGTTGTTTGGTTCGGTACTGAAGCTTTCTTT. Translating it yields CSVVWFGTEAFF. V usage is TRBV29-1 and J usage is TRBJ1-1; D uncertain. The CDR3 covers 12 residues. In germline, CDR1 is SQVTM, CDR2 ANQGSEA. Trimming took off 4 bases at V and 5 bases at J, with 11 bases between the two ends.

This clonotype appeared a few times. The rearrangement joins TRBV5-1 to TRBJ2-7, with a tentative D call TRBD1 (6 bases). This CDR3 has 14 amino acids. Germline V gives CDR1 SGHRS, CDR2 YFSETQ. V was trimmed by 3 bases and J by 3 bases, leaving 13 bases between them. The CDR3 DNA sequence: TGCGCCAGCAGCTCAGACCCAGGGGACTACGAGCAGTACTTC. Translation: CASSSDPGDYEQYF.

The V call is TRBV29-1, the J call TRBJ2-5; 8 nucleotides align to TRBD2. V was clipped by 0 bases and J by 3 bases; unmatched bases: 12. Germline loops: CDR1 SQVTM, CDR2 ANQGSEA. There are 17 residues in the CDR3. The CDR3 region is CSVEDYGWRGAEETQYF. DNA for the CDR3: TGCAGCGTTGAAGATTATGGTTGGCGGGGGGCCGAAGAGACCCAGTACTTC.

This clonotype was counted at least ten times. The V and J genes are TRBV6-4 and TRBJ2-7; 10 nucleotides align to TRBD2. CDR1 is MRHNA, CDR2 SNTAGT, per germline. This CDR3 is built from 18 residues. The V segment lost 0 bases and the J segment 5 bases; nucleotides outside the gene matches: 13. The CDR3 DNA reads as TGTGCCAGCAGTGACTCGACGGCTAGCGGGGGCCTTAAGCACGAGCAGTACGTC. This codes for CASSDSTASGGLKHEQYV.

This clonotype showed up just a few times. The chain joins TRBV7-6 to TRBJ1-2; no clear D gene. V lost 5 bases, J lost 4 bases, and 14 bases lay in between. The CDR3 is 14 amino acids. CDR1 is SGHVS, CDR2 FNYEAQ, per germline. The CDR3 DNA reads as TGTGCCAGCAGCCCGACGGACGGCCTCTATGGCTACACCTTC. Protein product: CASSPTDGLYGYTF.

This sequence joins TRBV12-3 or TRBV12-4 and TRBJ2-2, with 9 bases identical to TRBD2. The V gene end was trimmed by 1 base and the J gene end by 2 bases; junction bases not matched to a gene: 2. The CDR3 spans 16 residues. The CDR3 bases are TGTGCCAGCAGTTTAGAGCGGGGGGCCAACACCGGGGAGCTGTTTTTT. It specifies CASSLERGANTGELFF.

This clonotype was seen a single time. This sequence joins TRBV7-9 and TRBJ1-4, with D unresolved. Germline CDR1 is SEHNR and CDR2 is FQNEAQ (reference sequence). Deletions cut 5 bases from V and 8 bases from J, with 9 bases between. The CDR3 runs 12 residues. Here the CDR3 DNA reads TGTGCCAGCAGCCCTAGCGGGGAAAAACTGTTTTTT. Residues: CASSPSGEKLFF.

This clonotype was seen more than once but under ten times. CDR3 residues: CASAVGGPYEQYV. The CDR3 bases are TGTGCCAGTGCTGTGGGGGGTCCCTACGAGCAGTACGTC. The chain uses TRBV6-2 or TRBV6-3 and TRBJ2-7; TRBD2 is a possible D gene (6 bases). V gave up 9 bases and J gave up 2 bases, with 14 bases separating them. The CDR3 totals 13 residues. CDR1 is MNHEY and CDR2 is SVGEGT in the germline V gene.

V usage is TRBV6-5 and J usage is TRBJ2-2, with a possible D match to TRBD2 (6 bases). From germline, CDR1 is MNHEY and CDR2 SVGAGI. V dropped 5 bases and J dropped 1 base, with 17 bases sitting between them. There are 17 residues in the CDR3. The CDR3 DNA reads TGTGCCAGCAGTCCTGGGTCCGGGAGACGGAACACCGGGGAGCTGTTTTTT. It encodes CASSPGSGRRNTGELFF.